These 13 T cell receptor beta chains were all obtained from the same sample, sequenced in a study of T cell responses to AZD1222 COVID-19 vaccine. Data came from immunoSEQ multiplex PCR; TCRdb stores just in-frame clones and leaves some out. The sample has 70,000 to 95,000 clones, around 80% seen once. The sample in question was peripheral blood, obtained on day 0 of AZD1222 vaccination. The receptors here all came from an adult in good health.

The gene calls are TRBV6-1 and TRBJ2-1; TRBD1 or TRBD2 may be the D gene (5 bases each). Germline V gene lookup returns CDR1 MNHNS and CDR2 SASEGT. CDR3 size: 15 residues. The ends were cut back, 3 bases at V and 7 bases at J, with 16 bases in the middle. The CDR3 DNA reads as TGTGCCAGCAGTGATGGAAGAGGGGTCTGGAATGAGCAGTTCTTC. Protein: CASSDGRGVWNEQFF.

This chain uses TRBV5-1 with TRBJ1-4, with D perhaps TRBD1 (5 bases). This CDR3 spans 15 amino acids. Trimming stripped 0 bases from V and 2 bases from J, with 8 bases between. Germline loops: CDR1 SGHRS, CDR2 YFSETQ. As DNA, the CDR3 is TGCGCCAGCAGCTTGGCAGGGAGCACTAATGAAAAACTGTTTTTT. Translation: CASSLAGSTNEKLFF.

The CDR3 coding sequence is TGTGCCTGGACCCGCGGACAGTCCTACAATGAGCAGTTCTTC. Its translation is CAWTRGQSYNEQFF. The V gene is TRBV30, the J gene TRBJ2-1, with D possibly matching TRBD1 (6 bases). Germline CDR1 and CDR2: GTSNPN and SVGIG (reference sequence). This CDR3 contains 14 residues. V lost 4 bases and J 1 base, leaving 11 bases between the germline ends.

This clone came up once. J is TRBJ2-5 and V is TRBV5-1; perhaps TRBD1 as D (5 bases). This CDR3 has 15 residues. In germline, CDR1 is SGHRS, CDR2 YFSETQ. The V end was cut by 0 bases, the J end by 7 bases, with 16 bases between. This CDR3 is CASSLASDTRGTQYF. The CDR3 nucleotides are TGCGCCAGCAGCTTGGCTTCGGACACCCGAGGGACCCAGTACTTC.

The rearrangement links TRBV29-1 to TRBJ2-5; 7 nucleotides line up with TRBD2. CDR3 length: 14 amino acids. CDR1 is SQVTM and CDR2 is ANQGSEA in the germline V gene. V was clipped by 4 bases and J by 3 bases; unmatched bases: 8. The CDR3 bases are TGCAGCGTTGGAGGTGGGCTAGCGGAAGAGACCCAGTACTTC. Its protein product is CSVGGGLAEETQYF.

V and J are TRBV3-1 (or the pseudogene TRBV3-2) and TRBJ1-1; 9 bases line up with TRBD1. The CDR3 is 13 amino acids. V trimming: 5 bases; J trimming: 5 bases; junction bases outside the gene matches: 3. The V gene's germline CDR1 is LGHDT and CDR2 YNNKEL (reference sequence). CDR3 in amino acids: CASSNDRGTEAFF. Written as DNA, the CDR3 is TGTGCCAGCAGCAATGACAGGGGGACTGAAGCTTTCTTT.

This clone was recorded a few times. The chain couples TRBV19 to TRBJ1-1; D may be TRBD1 (6 bases). The V gene lost 7 bases and the J gene lost 1 base, with 13 bases spanning the gap. CDR1 LNHDA and CDR2 SQIVND come from the germline V gene (reference sequence). The CDR3 extends over 14 amino acids. This chain's CDR3 is CASNSWTENTEAFF. CDR3 nucleotide sequence: TGTGCCAGTAATTCTTGGACAGAGAACACTGAAGCTTTCTTT.

This chain's CDR3 is CASSPRQETDTQYF. The DNA for the CDR3 is TGCGCCAGCAGCCCTCGCCAGGAGACAGATACGCAGTATTTT. V is TRBV5-1 and J is TRBJ2-3, with D uncertain. The length of the CDR3 is 14 residues. Germline CDR1 and CDR2: SGHRS and YFSETQ. Trimming removed 4 bases from V and 3 bases from J, with 12 bases in between.

The rearrangement links TRBV4-1 to TRBJ1-2, with D possibly matching TRBD1 (5 bases). V lost 0 bases and J lost 7, with 18 bases in between. Germline V gene sequence: CDR1 MGHRA, CDR2 YSYEKL. The CDR3 contains 16 residues. This chain's CDR3 is CASSQDMVGTGRGYTF. In nucleotides, the CDR3 is TGCGCCAGCAGCCAAGATATGGTAGGGACGGGACGTGGCTACACCTTC.

This rearrangement joins TRBV5-1 to TRBJ2-2; 9 bases line up with TRBD2. CDR1 and CDR2 from the germline V gene are SGHRS and YFSETQ. V dropped 3 bases and J dropped 3; count of bases not matched to a gene: 3. This CDR3 comprises 15 residues. The DNA for the CDR3 is TGCGCCAGCAGCTCGACTAGCGGTGACACCGGGGAGCTGTTTTTT. Translated: CASSSTSGDTGELFF.

The chain carries TRBV6-5 and TRBJ1-6; D remains ambiguous. The CDR3 is 15 amino acids. Germline V CDR1 and CDR2: MNHEY, SVGAGI. V dropped 8 bases and J dropped 7 bases, with 18 bases sitting between them. The CDR3 sequence is CASGLEASLNSPLHF. The CDR3 bases are TGTGCCAGCGGTTTAGAGGCGTCGTTGAATTCACCCCTCCACTTT.

The rearrangement uses TRBV5-1 and TRBJ2-5; D gene unclear. Germline V gene data show CDR1 as SGHRS and CDR2 as YFSETQ. The CDR3 has 12 amino acids. V lost 2 bases and J lost 5, with 7 bases in between. CDR3 coding DNA: TGCGCCAGCAGCTTTAGTGAGGAGACCCAGTACTTC. Amino acids: CASSFSEETQYF.

The V and J genes are TRBV7-2 and TRBJ2-2, with no clear D. CDR1 is SGHTA, CDR2 FQGNSA, per germline. CDR3 length equals 15 residues. V lost 5 bases and J lost 1, with 11 bases in between. The CDR3 DNA reads as TGTGCCAGCAGCCCCTCGACTCTGAACACCGGGGAGCTGTTTTTT. Protein: CASSPSTLNTGELFF.